This T cell receptor (beta chain) was identified in a study of CD4 T cells in relation to SARS-CoV-2 and coronaviruses. As for the study in general: Patient ages ranged from 21 to 72, median 38. Study-wide results and caveats: Pre-pandemic and post-infection samples never came from the same donor. Roughly 65% of donors had memory CD4+ clonotypes crossrecognizing SARS-CoV-2 and common cold coronavirus spike.

To note about this clone: The antigen is undetermined.

For less than eleven days, roughly 9 x 10^4 sorted CD4+ cells grew with T cell-depleted PBMCs and CEF. This CDR3 comprises 15 residues. Trimming shortened V by 4 bases and J by 4 bases, and 14 bases separated the two germline ends. Germline V gene data show CDR1 as SGHKS and CDR2 as YYEKEE (reference sequence). The repertoire was sequenced with immunoSEQ multiplex PCR; TCRdb's copy has only in-frame clones and lacks some. Here the sample spans 43,000 or so clones, over 70% being singletons. The chain uses TRBV5-5 and TRBJ1-4, with D unclear. The sequence was obtained from an adult with COVID-19. The specimen sequenced was naive CD4+ T cells from PBMCs, cultured in vitro. Noted subset: naive CD4+ T cells isolated by negative enrichment. The CDR3 bases are TGTGCCAGCAGCCCGGTGGCGGATATTAATGAAAAACTGTTTTTT. Encoded protein: CASSPVADINEKLFF.